A selection of T cell receptor beta chains follows, all from one sample in a study of PD-L1 blockade in urothelial cancer. Generated by immunoSEQ multiplex PCR, the TCRdb table keeps only in-frame clones and is missing some. This table has around 130,000 clones, approximately 88% appearing once. This sample comprised PBMCs, obtained around atezolizumab (anti-PD-L1) treatment. The receptors stem from a man aged 50-59 years with urothelial cancer. The CDR3 runs from the conserved cysteine through the conserved F or W. The D gene is left open where the match is weak.

D gene: NA
V gene: TRBV6-5
CDR3 protein: CASTERGRTYGYTF

D gene: NA
V gene: TRBV25-1
CDR3 protein: CASMRQPNSPLHF

D gene: TRBD2
V gene: TRBV7-9
CDR3 protein: CASSPSRAGTSTHEQFF

D gene: NA
V gene: TRBV28
CDR3 protein: CASSFGSSYEQYF

D gene: TRBD1
V gene: TRBV7-9
CDR3 protein: CASSLEDRGNYGYTF

D gene: NA
V gene: TRBV6-5
CDR3 protein: CASSYSVHSGNTIYF

D gene: NA
V gene: TRBV28
CDR3 protein: CASSLSGAGVETQYF

D gene: TRBD2
V gene: TRBV19
CDR3 protein: CASSISPRLAGTVYNEQFF

D gene: NA
V gene: TRBV12-5
CDR3 protein: CARFIAAYYNEQFF

D gene: NA
V gene: TRBV19
CDR3 protein: CASSIPGLVQETQYF

D gene: TRBD2
V gene: TRBV27
CDR3 protein: CASSYGGWPYEQYF